This T cell receptor (beta chain) appears in the sequencing data of a study of graft-versus-host responses after intestinal transplantation (dated by TCRdb to about 2021). Notes on the research overall: The transplants that recipients received were multivisceral, liver-intestinal, or isolated intestinal. Every recipient was given anti-thymocyte globulin induction, then maintenance tacrolimus and steroids for 2 to 4 years. Bulk TCR-beta CDR3 sequencing was used to track graft-versus-host and host-versus-graft alloreactive T cell clones in the graft, circulation and bone marrow after intestinal transplantation. Alloreactive clones were identified by sequencing pre-transplant mixed lymphocyte reaction products and comparing these products with unstimulated pre-transplant donor and recipient T cells. A cohort of about two dozen intestinal transplant recipients, including one retransplant, was enrolled, and a few patients lacking pretransplant specimens were excluded. A peak of at least 4% donor T cells among recipient peripheral blood mononuclear cells was the definition used for donor T cell macrochimerism. Rather than being sequenced by the commercial service, samples from a few later patients were sequenced in-house on an Illumina MiSeq and processed with MiXCR. Broader findings and caveats from the paper: In patients with donor T cell macrochimerism, the allografts had high GvH to HvG T cell clonal ratios. Early after transplant, declines in HvG clones were associated with peak levels of circulating GvH clones. The relatively low number and heterogeneity of intestinal transplant patients limited the conclusions. GvH clones were detected in recipient bone marrow, and some of these GvH clones were observed earlier in ileal mucosa or blood, consistent with an intestinal mucosal origin.

Bone marrow was aspirated after transplant from the posterior iliac crest or another site chosen by the physician. As regards this clone: Its binding antigen is unknown. Qualities for individual bases were not recorded, and no much larger clone is one base off.

V was cut back by 4 bases and J by 2 bases, leaving a gap of 12 bases between them. The CDR3 goes from the cysteine to the phenylalanine over 14 residues. Only the CDR3 DNA stays, 42 bases, in frame from base 1. CDR1 is given as SGDLS and CDR2 as YYNGEE, both from the germline V gene. Receptor libraries were prepared by the immunoSEQ multiplex PCR assay. High-throughput TCR-beta CDR3 sequencing of genomic DNA from most patients was performed by Adaptive Biotechnologies. On the study's bioinformatics: Adaptive's ImmunoSEQ software was the source of the TCR sequencing data for about 20 patients, while three other patients were processed with MiXCR and VDJtools. Because the origin of CDR3 nucleotide sequences shared between donor and recipient could not be assigned, those sequences were removed. To count as alloreactive, a clone needed at least 2-fold expansion over unstimulated cells and a minimum CFSE-low frequency of 0.002% (template counts) or 0.001% (read counts). Clones were considered mappable if detected in sequenced pre-transplant spleen, lymph node, or MLR CFSE-low populations of the donor or recipient. Cumulative frequency of alloreactive clones was calculated as a percentage of all sequences weighted by copy number. Held by TCRdb, this immuneACCESS table contains in-frame sequences only and omits some clones. Under half of the omission traces to an unresolved V gene where checked; the cause of the rest is unknown. V, J and clone size are those of that table, while D and trimming were read from the DNA. This sample gives about 9,600 clones in total; roughly 95% of them show up just once. The ten biggest clones cover 15% to 20% of the sample.

The chain joins TRBV9 to TRBJ2-5; matching of 5 bases hints at TRBD1 as the D gene. The material sequenced was bone marrow, taken approximately 1.5 years after intestinal transplantation. This TCR derives from a human patient who received an intestinal transplant, so some T cells may come from the graft donor. The nucleotide sequence reads as follows: TGTGCCAGCAGCCTTAGGGGCCTACAAGAGACCCAGTACTTC. Its protein is CASSLRGLQETQYF.